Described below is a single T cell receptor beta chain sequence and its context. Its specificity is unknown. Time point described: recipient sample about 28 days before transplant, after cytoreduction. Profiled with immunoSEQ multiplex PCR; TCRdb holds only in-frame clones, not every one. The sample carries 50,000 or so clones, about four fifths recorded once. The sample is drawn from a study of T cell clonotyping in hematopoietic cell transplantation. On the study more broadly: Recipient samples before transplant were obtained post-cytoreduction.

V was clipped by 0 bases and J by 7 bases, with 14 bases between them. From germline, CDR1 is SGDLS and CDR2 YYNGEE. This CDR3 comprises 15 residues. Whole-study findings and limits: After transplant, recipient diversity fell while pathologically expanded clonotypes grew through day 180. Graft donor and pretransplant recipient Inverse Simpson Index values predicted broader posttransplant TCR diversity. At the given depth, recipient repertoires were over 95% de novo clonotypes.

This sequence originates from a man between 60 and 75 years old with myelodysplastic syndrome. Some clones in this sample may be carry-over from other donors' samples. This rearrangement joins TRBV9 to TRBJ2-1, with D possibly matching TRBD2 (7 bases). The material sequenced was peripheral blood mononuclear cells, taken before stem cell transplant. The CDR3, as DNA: TGTGCCAGCAGCGTAGAGGGGAGGGGGAGGAATGAGCAGTTCTTC. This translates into CASSVEGRGRNEQFF.